Listed below are T cell receptor beta chains from one sample, sequenced in a study of blood T cells in healthy people across ages. One entry per CDR3 protein, called by TCRdb with MiXCR from the 5' RACE reads. The sample contains around 800,000 distinct CDR3 sequences, around a quarter of which appear only once. These data were likewise used in another study, on T cells of mothers and their children.

The sequenced sample consisted of blood. These receptors were obtained from a boy between 5 and 17 years old in good health. CDR3s include the opening cysteine and the closing phenylalanine or tryptophan. Fields, in order: D gene, V gene, J gene, clone size, CDR3 DNA, CDR3 protein. D genes are given only for firm matches. Some rows have no size entry. The others give once, few or many, or a class for an expanded clone.

NA	TRBV5-1	TRBJ2-1	NA	TGCGCCAGCAGCTTGGGGCCAGTTTGGTATGAGCAGTTCTTC	CASSLGPVWYEQFF
NA	TRBV5-1	TRBJ2-7	NA	TGCGCCAGCAGCGCGGAATCGGAGGGGTTCTCCTACGAGCAGTACTTC	CASSAESEGFSYEQYF
NA	TRBV3-1	TRBJ2-2	few	TGTGCCAGCAGCCAGAGGAGACAGTTGACCGGGGAGCTGTTTTTT	CASSQRRQLTGELFF
TRBD2	TRBV27	TRBJ2-5	few	TGTGCCAGCACCAAGGGGAGCGGGGGGGCCTATGAGCAGTCCTTC	CASTKGSGGAYEQSF
TRBD2	TRBV7-9	TRBJ2-1	few	TGTGCCAGCAGCCCAGCGACTAGCGGGGGGGCCGATGAGCAGTTCTTC	CASSPATSGGADEQFF
TRBD1	TRBV12-5	TRBJ2-4	NA	TGTGCTAGTGGTTTGGCGACAGGGGCCCAGTACTTC	CASGLATGAQYF
NA	TRBV29-1	TRBJ1-2	NA	TGCAGCGTTGATACCAGGAACTATGGCTACACCTTC	CSVDTRNYGYTF
NA	TRBV12-3/TRBV12-4	TRBJ2-5	NA	TGTGCCAGCAGCTTTTGGGGGACCCAAGAGACCCAGTACTTC	CASSFWGTQETQYF
NA	TRBV28	TRBJ2-2	few	TGTGCCAGCAGTGAGGGGGGGGCCTTCACCGGGGAGCTGTTTTTT	CASSEGGAFTGELFF
NA	TRBV27	TRBJ2-7	NA	TGTGCCAGCACCCAATGGGGAGACGAGCAGTACTTC	CASTQWGDEQYF
TRBD2	TRBV2	TRBJ2-1	NA	TGTGCCAGCAGCCCTAGCGGGGGGCCTAGCTCCTACAATGAGCAGTTCTTC	CASSPSGGPSSYNEQFF
TRBD1	TRBV6-6	TRBJ2-3	few	TGTGCCAGCAGTTACCCGGACAGGTCCACAGATACGCAGTATTTT	CASSYPDRSTDTQYF
NA	TRBV6-6	TRBJ1-5	few	TGTGCCAGCTCACCCTCGAACAATCAGCCCCAGCATTTT	CASSPSNNQPQHF
NA	TRBV20-1	TRBJ2-7	many	TGCAGTGCCAGGTCCGGGACAACCGACTACGAGCAGTACTTC	CSARSGTTDYEQYF
TRBD1	TRBV7-9	TRBJ1-1	NA	TGTGCCAGCAGCTTAGTAAGGACAGGGGCGGTGAACACTGAAGCTTTCTTT	CASSLVRTGAVNTEAFF
NA	TRBV12-5	TRBJ1-6	NA	TGTGCTAGTGGTTTGTACCAGAATTCACCCCTCCACTTT	CASGLYQNSPLHF
NA	TRBV7-9	TRBJ2-5	NA	TGTGCCAGCAGCTTATACGGGGACGGCAGGGCGTCCGGGGAGACCCAGTACTTC	CASSLYGDGRASGETQYF
NA	TRBV6-6	TRBJ2-2	NA	TGTGCCAGCAGCACTTTAGCGAGGGGCACCGGGGAGCTGTTTTTT	CASSTLARGTGELFF
NA	TRBV3-1	TRBJ1-5	few	TGTGCCAGCGGCCAAGGGTATCAGCCCCAGCATTTT	CASGQGYQPQHF
TRBD1	TRBV9	TRBJ1-4	few	TGTGCCAGCAGTTCCCCTTCCGGGACAGGGGGCGGAGGTGAAAAACTGTTTTTT	CASSSPSGTGGGGEKLFF
TRBD2	TRBV2	TRBJ2-5	few	TGTGCCAGCGGCGGGGAGGGTCGGGAGACCCAGTACTTC	CASGGEGRETQYF
TRBD2	TRBV7-9	TRBJ2-1	few	TGTGCCAGCAGCTACGGACTAGCGGGGGGGGCCCCTACCTATGAGCAGTCCTTC	CASSYGLAGGAPTYEQSF
NA	TRBV12-3/TRBV12-4	TRBJ2-7	few	TGTGCCAGCAGCCGGGTTCGGCAGTGGGAGGCCCAGTACTTC	CASSRVRQWEAQYF
NA	TRBV4-1	TRBJ2-3	NA	TGCGCCAGCAGCCAAGCCCGACTCGAATCTAGCACAGATACGCAGTATTTT	CASSQARLESSTDTQYF
TRBD1	TRBV25-1	TRBJ2-7	NA	TGTGCCAGCAGTGAAGGACAGGTAATTCTCGAGCAGTACTTC	CASSEGQVILEQYF
NA	TRBV28	TRBJ2-4	NA	TGTGCCTCCGGGGGCGGGTCCGCCAAAAACATTCAGTACTTC	CASGGGSAKNIQYF
TRBD2	TRBV5-6	TRBJ2-5	few	TGTGCCAGCAGCTTGTTGTTGCGGGGGGGGGTGCAAGAGACCCAGTACTTC	CASSLLLRGGVQETQYF
NA	TRBV30	TRBJ1-5	NA	TGTGCCTGGAGTGTAATGGGCAATCAGCCCCAGCATTTT	CAWSVMGNQPQHF
TRBD1	TRBV6-1	TRBJ2-3	NA	TGTGCCAGCAGTGCGGGACAGAGAACAGATACGCAGTATTTT	CASSAGQRTDTQYF
TRBD1	TRBV12-3/TRBV12-4	TRBJ2-3	NA	TGTGCCAGCAGTCCCCGAACAGGGGGCCGCACAGATACGCAGTATTTT	CASSPRTGGRTDTQYF
TRBD2	TRBV20-1	TRBJ2-4	many	TGCAGTGCTAGGAAGTGGGGGCGGGGGGACATTCAGTACTTC	CSARKWGRGDIQYF
NA	TRBV27	TRBJ2-5	NA	TGTGCCAGCAGTTTAACCCCGGAAGGGACCCAGTACTTC	CASSLTPEGTQYF
TRBD1	TRBV9	TRBJ2-6	NA	TGTGCCAGCAGCCCCTCCTTGGGACAGCCCTTAGTTGGGGCCAACGTCCTGACTTTC	CASSPSLGQPLVGANVLTF
NA	TRBV5-1	TRBJ2-6	NA	TGCGCCAGCAGCTTCGACGGGGCCAACGTCCTGACTTTC	CASSFDGANVLTF
TRBD1	TRBV20-1	TRBJ2-7	NA	TGCAGTGCTAGAGATCAGAGGACAGGGTTCGGGTACGAGCAGTACTTC	CSARDQRTGFGYEQYF
NA	TRBV12-3/TRBV12-4	TRBJ2-3	NA	TGTGCCAGCAGTATGGGGGGAGCGACAGATACGCAGTATTTT	CASSMGGATDTQYF
TRBD1	TRBV2	TRBJ2-7	few	TGTGCCAGCAGTGGAGACAGGGGTCCCTACGAGCAGTACTTC	CASSGDRGPYEQYF
NA	TRBV25-1	TRBJ1-2	few	TGTGCCAGCAGCCCCACTGCCGCCAGGCCCTATGGCTACACCTTC	CASSPTAARPYGYTF
NA	TRBV18	TRBJ2-7	NA	TGTGCCAGCTCACCACGGGGGGTATCCGAGCAGTACTTC	CASSPRGVSEQYF
NA	TRBV7-9	TRBJ2-2	NA	TGTGCCAGCAGCTTACCAAACTCAGCGCCGGGCTCCGGGGAGCTGTTTTTT	CASSLPNSAPGSGELFF
NA	TRBV18	TRBJ1-3	NA	TGTGCCAGCTCATCAATTTGGAGTGACACCATATATTTT	CASSSIWSDTIYF
NA	TRBV19	TRBJ1-5	few	TGTGCCAGTACCGGTCGGCCAGGGGAGTATAGCAATCAGCCCCAGCATTTT	CASTGRPGEYSNQPQHF
NA	TRBV27	TRBJ2-7	NA	TGTGCCAGCAGGAAAAGGCGGACTACCTACGAGCAGTACTTC	CASRKRRTTYEQYF
NA	TRBV3-1	TRBJ2-5	NA	TGTGCCAGCAGCCAAGGGGACGGATCGAGATCAGAGACCCAGTACTTC	CASSQGDGSRSETQYF
TRBD1	TRBV25-1	TRBJ2-5	NA	TGTGCCAGCAGTGGTGGCCACGGGACAGGGCCGGAGGAGACCCAGTACTTC	CASSGGHGTGPEETQYF
NA	TRBV14	TRBJ1-6	few	TGTGCCAGCAGCCAAGGAATTGGGCCGGGCAATTCACCCCTCCACTTT	CASSQGIGPGNSPLHF